Shown below are 8 T cell receptor beta chains from a single sample sequenced in a study of T-cell reconstitution after alpha-beta-depleted transplantation in children. Unique molecular identifiers tagged the TCRbeta library. TCRdb ran MiXCR on the PCR reads and lists one entry per CDR3 protein. The sample lists over 450,000 distinct CDR3 sequences, about 10% seen once, with around 2% in the top ten. The starting material was PBMCs, obtained before TCRalphabeta/CD19-depleted stem cell transplant. These receptors came from a child aged 2-15 years with inherited bone marrow failure, due to receive a stem cell transplant.

Points on this clonotype: Sequence at one end of the junction differs from germline and may be a read error. The chain carries TRBV28 and TRBJ2-7, with no clear D. Germline values: CDR1 MDHEN, CDR2 SYDVKM. The CDR3 runs 12 residues. The CDR3 sequence is CAGSLGTYEQYF. CDR3 DNA: TGTGCCGGCAGTTTAGGGACCTACGAGCAGTACTTC.

The chain combines TRBV28 with TRBJ2-7; a possible D gene is TRBD1 (5 bases). This CDR3 is built from 18 residues. The ends were cut back, 3 bases at V and 2 bases at J, with 23 bases in the middle. Germline CDR1 and CDR2: MDHEN and SYDVKM. The DNA for the CDR3 is TGTGCCAGCAGTTTCTCAAATCAGGGCCACATAACCCCCTACGAGCAGTACTTC. Amino acids: CASSFSNQGHITPYEQYF. Combining the CDR3 with reference TRBV28 and TRBJ2-7 gives the whole variable domain DVKVTQSSRYLVKRTGEKVFLECVQDMDHENMFWYRQDPGLGLRLIYFSYDVKMKEKGDIPEGYSVSREKKERFSLILESASTNQTSMYLCASSFSNQGHITPYEQYFGPGTRLTVT.

This clonotype was recorded at least ten times. The V and J genes are TRBV20-1 and TRBJ2-3; 8 bases are shared with TRBD2. Germline V gene data show CDR1 as DFQATT and CDR2 as SNEGSKA (reference sequence). J lost 6 bases, V lost 4 bases, and 12 bases had no gene match. The CDR3 is 15 amino acids. The CDR3 DNA is TGCAGTGCTAAAAATAGCGGGGAGACTTGGGATACGCAGTATTTT. It encodes CSAKNSGETWDTQYF.

A note on this clonotype: A much larger clone lies a single base off, so this may be a read error. V usage is TRBV4-3 and J usage is TRBJ2-7; D is perhaps TRBD1 (5 bases). This CDR3 contains 15 residues. Per the germline V gene, CDR1 is LGHNA and CDR2 is YSLEER. The CDR3 loop reads CASSQDAGPTYERYF. The CDR3 nucleotides are TGCGCCAGCAGCCAAGATGCAGGGCCAACCTACGAGCGGTACTTC.

For this clonotype: A read error may be the cause here, since a much bigger clone is one base away. The chain recombines TRBV11-2 with TRBJ2-5; 7 positions match TRBD2. This CDR3 is built from 17 residues. Trimming at V came to 2 bases and at J to 4 bases, leaving 13 bases not matched to a gene. Germline V gene sequence: CDR1 SGHAT, CDR2 FQNNGV. CDR3 region: CASSLLRGVGWRETQYF. The CDR3 region has the DNA TGTGCCAGCAGCTTATTACGGGGGGTCGGGTGGAGAGAGACCCAGTACTTC.

A few counts support this clonotype. CDR3 loop: CASSLDRVLSGYTF. The DNA for the CDR3 is TGTGCCAGCAGCTTGGACAGGGTCCTATCTGGCTACACCTTC. V is TRBV7-9 and J is TRBJ1-2; 8 nucleotides line up with TRBD1. V was clipped by 3 bases and J by 7 bases; unmatched bases: 7. Germline CDR1 SEHNR, CDR2 FQNEAQ (reference sequence). The CDR3 has 14 amino acids.

The gene calls are TRBV12-3 or TRBV12-4 and TRBJ2-2, with 7 bases matching TRBD2. The CDR3 consists of 14 residues. J gave up 0 bases and V 10 bases, and 5 bases lay outside the gene matches. CDR3 in amino acids: CATERDPNTGELFF. In DNA, the CDR3 is TGTGCCACCGAGCGGGACCCGAACACCGGGGAGCTGTTTTTT.

The gene calls are TRBV20-1 and TRBJ2-5; 9 positions agree with TRBD2. The CDR3 covers 16 residues. Germline V gene sequence: CDR1 DFQATT, CDR2 SNEGSKA (reference sequence). Trimming removed 2 bases from V and 1 base from J; junction bases left unmatched: 8. The CDR3 DNA follows: TGCAGTGCTAGATTGCGGGAGGGCCGTCCCCAAGAGACCCAGTACTTC. It is translated as CSARLREGRPQETQYF.